What follows is one T cell receptor beta chain and its context. As handled by the study authors: Amplification with reference gene primers provided the estimates of nucleated cell counts. The repertoire was sequenced with immunoSEQ multiplex PCR; TCRdb's copy has only in-frame clones and lacks some. The V and J calls and clone size are taken from that table; D and trimming were inferred from the DNA. The sample includes more than 9,500 clones, roughly 70% of them seen just once. These data are taken from a study of blood T cell repertoires in COVID-19. Turning to the study itself: From the United States, Italy and Spain came samples of acute and convalescent COVID-19. The cDNA or gDNA used as material had been derived from T cells, B-cell-depleted T cells, or PBMCs.

Enrolment of Seattle patients took place during active infection, and they were followed longitudinally. After removal of 4 bases from V and 8 bases from J, the junction contained 10 bases not matched to a gene. CDR3 length: 15 amino acids. The germline V gene has CDR1 LGHNA and CDR2 YNFKEQ. The chain couples TRBV4-2 to TRBJ1-4; 7 bases align to TRBD1. Sequencing was performed on peripheral blood. The sequence came from a man in his fifties or sixties with COVID-19, enrolled during active disease. The CDR3 bases are TGTGCCAGCAGCCCCGAGGACAGGTCGGTCGAAAAACTGTTTTTT. Translation gives CASSPEDRSVEKLFF.